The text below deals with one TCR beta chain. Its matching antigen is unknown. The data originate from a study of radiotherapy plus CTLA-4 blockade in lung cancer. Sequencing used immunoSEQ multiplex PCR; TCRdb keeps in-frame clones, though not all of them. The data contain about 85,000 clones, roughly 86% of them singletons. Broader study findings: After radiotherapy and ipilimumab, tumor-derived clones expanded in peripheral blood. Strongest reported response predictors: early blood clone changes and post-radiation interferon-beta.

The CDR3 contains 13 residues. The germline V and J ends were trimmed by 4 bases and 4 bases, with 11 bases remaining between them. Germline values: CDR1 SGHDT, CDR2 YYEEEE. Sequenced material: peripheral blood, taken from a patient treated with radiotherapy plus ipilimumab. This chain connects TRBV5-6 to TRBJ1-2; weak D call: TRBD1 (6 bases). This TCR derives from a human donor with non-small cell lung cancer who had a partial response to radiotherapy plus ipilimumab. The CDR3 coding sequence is TGTGCCAGCAGCGTTACAGGGTCCTATGGCTACACCTTC. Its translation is CASSVTGSYGYTF.